This T cell receptor beta chain was found in a study of blood T cell repertoires in COVID-19. Looking at the study overall: Sites in the United States, Italy and Spain provided acute and convalescent COVID-19 samples. T cells, B-cell-depleted T cells, or PBMCs supplied cDNA or gDNA.

Trimming removed 4 bases from V and 0 bases from J, with 16 bases in between. The CDR3 spans 16 residues. CDR1 and CDR2 (germline): SGHDT, YYEEEE. Libraries were prepared by immunoSEQ multiplex PCR; TCRdb keeps only in-frame clonotypes and omits some of them. The data hold fewer than 350,000 clones, with approximately 91% observed a single time. V is TRBV5-6 and J is TRBJ1-2; tentatively, D is TRBD1 (6 bases). The receptor was derived from a man aged 18 to 30 with active or convalescent COVID-19. The sample taken for sequencing was peripheral blood. Written as DNA, the CDR3 is TGTGCCAGCAGCCAAGCCCGGGACATAGCTAACTATGGCTACACCTTC. It translates to CASSQARDIANYGYTF.